Presented here are 2 T cell receptor beta chains from one specimen sequenced in a study of shared clonotypes between healthy human individuals. Naive CD8 isolation took CD45RO-negative cells positively selected for CCR7 and excluded terminally differentiated effector memory CD45RA+ cells. Clones were read by immunoSEQ multiplex PCR, and TCRdb kept only the in-frame ones, dropping some. The sample yields about 2,100,000 clones, just over 90% seen once. The sample consisted of naive CD8+ T cells from PBMCs. These receptors originate from a man aged 18 to 29 in good health. Some clones in this sample may be carry-over from other donors' samples.

The rearrangement joins TRBV5-4 to TRBJ1-3; the D is unclear. The CDR3 is made up of 15 amino acids. Germline-derived CDR1 and CDR2 are SGHNT and YYREEE (reference sequence). Deletions cut 1 base from V and 4 bases from J, with 12 bases between. The CDR3 bases are TGTGCCAGCAGCTTGCCTTCGACAACCGGAAACACCATATATTTT. The encoded protein is CASSLPSTTGNTIYF.

The sample holds one count of this clone. The gene calls are TRBV5-6 and TRBJ2-7; D remains unclear. The CDR3 sequence is 13 residues long. Germline values: CDR1 SGHDT, CDR2 YYEEEE. V was clipped by 2 bases and J by 0 bases, with 6 bases between them. The chain's CDR3 is CASSFGVSYEQYF. DNA of the CDR3: TGTGCCAGCAGCTTTGGGGTCTCCTACGAGCAGTACTTC.